The clone carrying this T cell receptor beta chain was observed at least ten times. The target antigen is unknown. The sample belongs to a study of T cells in Graves' hyperthyroidism and ophthalmopathy. Study-wide results and limits: Separating ophthalmopathy from stable hyperthyroidism was achieved by a 13 V-J model.

Amplification of TCR beta CDR3 regions used RNA as the template. HTBI primers were employed in a first-round RT-PCR of the TCR CDR3. TCRdb processed the multiplex PCR reads anew with MiXCR; each CDR3 protein has one entry. Of 450,000 to 700,000 distinct CDR3 sequences in the sample, around 45% were seen once. The CDR3 has 11 amino acids. CDR1 GTSNPN and CDR2 SVGIG come from the germline V gene (reference sequence). Trimming took off 0 bases at V and 6 bases at J, with 5 bases between the two ends. The sequenced sample consisted of peripheral blood or thyroid tissue (not recorded which). The chain recombines TRBV30 with TRBJ2-5, with D hard to call. This sequence originates from an adult woman with Graves' disease, either hyperthyroidism or ophthalmopathy (not recorded which). CDR3 sequence (DNA): TGTGCCTGGAGTGTAGGGCAGACCCAGTACTTC. Amino acid sequence: CAWSVGQTQYF.